These 7 T cell receptor beta chains share one sample of origin, sequenced in a study of beta chain features in type 1 diabetes. The whole isolated RNA underwent reverse transcription, so sequencing captured expressed TCRB transcripts. Sequenced by immunoSEQ multiplex PCR; TCRdb stores in-frame clones only, minus some. The table records 250,000 to 350,000 clones, 14% of them present only once. Source material: central memory CD4+ T cells from blood. These receptors all come from a man aged 30-40 years in good health.

The chain links TRBV10-2 to TRBJ2-3; D gene ambiguous. The germline V and J ends were trimmed by 6 bases and 4 bases, with 8 bases remaining between them. The CDR3 loop spans 12 amino acids. In germline, CDR1 is WSHSY, CDR2 SAAADI. CDR3 nucleotide sequence: TGCGCCAGCAGAACGCCGGCAGATACGCAGTATTTT. Its protein is CASRTPADTQYF.

J is TRBJ1-2 and V is TRBV29-1; TRBD1 matches at 9 bases. V lost 7 bases and J lost 2; bases outside the gene matches: 5. Germline CDR1 is SQVTM and CDR2 is ANQGSEA. The CDR3 runs 13 residues. CDR3 sequence (DNA): TGCAGCGGGGGGGACAGGGTCAACTATGGCTACACCTTC. Translating gives CSGGDRVNYGYTF. The entire variable domain, with the rest obtained from reference TRBV29-1 and TRBJ1-2, is as follows: SAVISQKPSRDICQRGTSLTIQCQVDSQVTMMFWYRQQPGQSLTLIATANQGSEATYESGFVIDKFPISRPNLTFSTLTVSNMSPEDSSIYLCSGGDRVNYGYTFGSGTRLTVV.

V usage is TRBV10-3 and J usage is TRBJ2-7; the D gene could be TRBD1 or TRBD2 (6 bases each). Germline V gene data show CDR1 as ENHRY and CDR2 as SYGVKD. The CDR3 is made up of 12 amino acids. Trimming removed 10 bases at V and 7 bases at J, with 17 bases between. The CDR3 sequence: CASRGGSREQYF. CDR3 bases: TGTGCCAGCAGAGGGGGGTCGAGGGAGCAGTACTTC.

This clone was seen ten or more times. The CDR3 protein is CASSPSPGNTEAFF. The CDR3 coding sequence is TGTGCCAGCAGCCCTTCTCCGGGGAACACTGAAGCTTTCTTT. The chain links TRBV6-4 to TRBJ1-1, with unresolved D. Per the germline V gene, CDR1 is MRHNA and CDR2 is SNTAGT. This CDR3 comprises 14 residues. V lost 6 bases, J lost 1 base, and 12 bases lay in between.

The rearrangement uses TRBV6-1 and TRBJ2-7, with D perhaps assigned TRBD1 or TRBD2 (6 bases each). The CDR3 sequence is 12 residues long. Germline loops: CDR1 MNHNS, CDR2 SASEGT. The CDR3 spells CASSQRGQTLPV. CDR3 DNA: TGTGCCAGCAGCCAACGGGGGCAGACCTTGCCAGTC.

The chain recombines TRBV14 with TRBJ2-5; the D is unclear. Germline CDR1 SGHDN, CDR2 FVKESK. The CDR3 loop spans 15 amino acids. Trimming removed 2 bases at V and 1 base at J, with 11 bases between. The CDR3: CASSQYIVPQETQYF. The CDR3 DNA reads TGTGCCAGCAGCCAATATATTGTCCCCCAAGAGACCCAGTACTTC.

The chain combines TRBV28 with TRBJ2-7, with 12 bases fitting TRBD2. The trim removed 5 bases at V and 1 base at J, leaving 3 bases unmatched. The germline V gene has CDR1 MDHEN and CDR2 SYDVKM. This CDR3 region has 15 residues. The chain's CDR3 is CASSMGLAGSYEQYF. Written as DNA, the CDR3 is TGTGCCAGCAGTATGGGACTAGCGGGTTCCTACGAGCAGTACTTC. Using reference TRBV28 and TRBJ2-7 for the parts outside the CDR3, the full variable domain is DVKVTQSSRYLVKRTGEKVFLECVQDMDHENMFWYRQDPGLGLRLIYFSYDVKMKEKGDIPEGYSVSREKKERFSLILESASTNQTSMYLCASSMGLAGSYEQYFGPGTRLTVT.